This is a list of T cell receptor beta chains from one sample in a study of cytomegalovirus exposure and HLA in healthy donors. Some clones are missing from TCRdb's copy, which holds only in-frame ones; the method was immunoSEQ multiplex PCR. The data show roughly 120,000 clones, with approximately 81% seen just once and approximately 4% held by the top ten. The specimen sequenced was PBMCs. All receptors derive from a man aged 30 to 45 in good health and CMV-seropositive. Both conserved end residues are part of each CDR3. The D gene is left open where the match is weak. Clone size is stated in some rows and not others, as once, few, many or a class when expanded.

clone_size j_call d_call v_call cdr3_nt cdr3_aa
NA TRBJ1-2 TRBD1 TRBV19 TGTGCCAGTAGTATATCAGGGGGGGGCTACACCTTC CASSISGGGYTF
NA TRBJ2-2 NA TRBV18 TGTGCCAGCTCACAGGAGCAGGGCCTTAACACCGGGGAGCTGTTTTTT CASSQEQGLNTGELFF
once TRBJ2-1 NA TRBV7-2 TGTGCCAGCAGCTTCTACCCGACAGGCTGGCTGACACACAATGAGCAGTTCTTC CASSFYPTGWLTHNEQFF
NA TRBJ1-1 NA TRBV4-2 TGTGCCAGCAGCCAAGACAGGGTCGAAGCTTTCTTT CASSQDRVEAFF
NA TRBJ2-1 NA TRBV5-1 TGCGCCAGCAGCTTGGCGACTGCCTACAATGAGCAGTTCTTC CASSLATAYNEQFF
NA TRBJ2-3 TRBD2 TRBV7-6 TGTGCCAGCAGCCCCAGGACTAGCGGGGCAGATACGCAGTATTTT CASSPRTSGADTQYF
NA TRBJ2-7 TRBD2 TRBV5-6 TGTGCCAGCAGCCCCCGGACTAGCGGGAGAACCTACGAGCAGTACTTC CASSPRTSGRTYEQYF
few TRBJ1-5 NA TRBV19 TGTGCCAGTAGTACGCGAGAGATTTTTAGCAATCAGCCCCAGCATTTT CASSTREIFSNQPQHF
few TRBJ1-6 TRBD1 TRBV4-1 TGCGCCAGCAGACGCCGGACAGGGCACAATTCACCCCTCCACTTT CASRRRTGHNSPLHF
NA TRBJ2-2 TRBD2 TRBV9 TGTGCCAGCAGCTATACTATGACCTTTAGCGGGAGGGACACCGGGGAGCTGTTTTTT CASSYTMTFSGRDTGELFF
NA TRBJ2-1 TRBD2 TRBV4-3 TGCGCCAGCAGCCCCTTTTACCTGACTAGCGGGAAAGAAGATGAGCAGTTCTTC CASSPFYLTSGKEDEQFF
NA TRBJ2-1 NA TRBV7-2 TGTGCCAGCAGCTTAAGACCCAGGGGTAATGAGCAGTTCTTC CASSLRPRGNEQFF
NA TRBJ2-7 NA TRBV7-3 TGTGCCAGCAGCACAGGGTGGGGAAGGGGCGAGCAGTACTTC CASSTGWGRGEQYF
few TRBJ2-7 NA TRBV7-7 TGTGCTAGCAGCTTAGCCGACGGAGACTCCTACGAGCAGTACTTC CASSLADGDSYEQYF
NA TRBJ2-7 TRBD2 TRBV7-9 TGTGCCAGCAGCTTAGGGACTAGCGGGAGAGACGAGCAGTACTTC CASSLGTSGRDEQYF
NA TRBJ2-2 TRBD1 TRBV10-3 TGTGCCCCGGGACAGGGTGAAGGATCGAACACCGGGGAGCTGTTTTTT CAPGQGEGSNTGELFF
NA TRBJ2-6 NA TRBV9 TGTGCCAGCAGCGTAGATCTGAGAGGGGCCAACGTCCTGACTTTC CASSVDLRGANVLTF